A single sample gave rise to the 19 T cell receptor beta chains below, sequenced in a study of cytomegalovirus exposure and HLA in healthy donors. The PCR made use of 60 Vbeta and 13 Jbeta primers. Assay used: immunoSEQ multiplex PCR; TCRdb lists only in-frame clones, some missing. Of some 220,000 clones in the sample, approximately 80% were seen once. Sequenced: PBMCs. The source of these receptors is a woman aged 40 to 50 in good health and CMV-seronegative.

The chain has TRBV4-1 and TRBJ1-1; D ambiguous. The CDR3 is 15 amino acids. The germline CDR1 and CDR2 sequences are MGHRA and YSYEKL. The V end was cut by 1 base, the J end by 0 bases, with 9 bases between. CDR3 DNA: TGCGCCAGCAGCCAAGTCGGGATTATGAACACTGAAGCTTTCTTT. The encoded protein is CASSQVGIMNTEAFF.

This sequence joins TRBV7-9 and TRBJ1-2; maybe TRBD1 (5 bases). V shed 3 bases and J shed 2 bases, with 10 bases lying between them. The CDR3 consists of 14 residues. Germline-derived CDR1 and CDR2 are SEHNR and FQNEAQ (reference sequence). CDR3 sequence (DNA): TGTGCCAGCAGCTTCAGGGCCTCAAACTATGGCTACACCTTC. This encodes CASSFRASNYGYTF.

V is TRBV6-5 and J is TRBJ1-1; D is perhaps TRBD1 (6 bases). Trimming removed 2 bases at V and 5 bases at J, with 9 bases between. CDR1 and CDR2 (germline): MNHEY, SVGAGI. The CDR3 length is 13 residues. The CDR3: CASSYRQGTEAFF. The CDR3 region has the DNA TGTGCCAGCAGTTACCGCCAGGGGACTGAAGCTTTCTTT.

This clone appeared a few times. The chain employs TRBV6-5 and TRBJ2-7; a weak D match, TRBD2 (5 bases). With 6 bases removed from V and 2 bases from J, the gap between germline ends came to 14 bases. CDR1 is MNHEY and CDR2 is SVGAGI in the germline V gene. The length of the CDR3 is 14 residues. The CDR3 is CASSLRVDTYEQYF. The DNA for the CDR3 is TGTGCCAGCAGCTTGAGGGTAGATACCTACGAGCAGTACTTC.

V is TRBV18 and J is TRBJ1-1; 7 bases are a match to TRBD1. The ends lost 4 bases at V and 7 bases at J; junction bases unmatched: 6. Germline V gives CDR1 KGHSH, CDR2 LQKENI. There are 13 residues in the CDR3. The CDR3 coding sequence is TGTGCCAGCTCACTGACAAGGGACAGTGAAGCTTTCTTT. This gives the protein CASSLTRDSEAFF. Filled out from reference TRBV18 and TRBJ1-1, the complete variable domain reads NAGVMQNPRHLVRRRGQEARLRCSPMKGHSHVYWYRQLPEEGLKFMVYLQKENIIDESGMPKERFSAEFPKEGPSILRIQQVVRGDSAAYFCASSLTRDSEAFFGQGTRLTVV.

This sequence joins TRBV28 and TRBJ2-7; TRBD1 agrees at 9 bases. J lost 2 bases, V lost 5 bases, and 13 bases had no gene match. The CDR3 length is 17 residues. Germline V gene data show CDR1 as MDHEN and CDR2 as SYDVKM. CDR3 region: CASSLTQGAGNPYEQYF. The CDR3 DNA is TGTGCCAGCAGTCTCACACAGGGGGCCGGGAATCCCTACGAGCAGTACTTC. Using reference TRBV28 and TRBJ2-7 for the parts outside the CDR3, the full variable domain is DVKVTQSSRYLVKRTGEKVFLECVQDMDHENMFWYRQDPGLGLRLIYFSYDVKMKEKGDIPEGYSVSREKKERFSLILESASTNQTSMYLCASSLTQGAGNPYEQYFGPGTRLTVT.

This clone was recorded only once. The chain uses TRBV5-1 and TRBJ2-5; 15 bases agree with TRBD2. There are 15 residues in the CDR3. Germline loops: CDR1 SGHRS, CDR2 YFSETQ. Trimming at V came to 4 bases and at J to 9 bases, leaving 7 bases not matched to a gene. The CDR3 protein is CASSGGLAGGKAQYF. In nucleotides, the CDR3 is TGCGCCAGCAGCGGGGGACTAGCGGGGGGAAAGGCCCAGTACTTC. The full variable domain, rest sourced from reference TRBV5-1 and TRBJ2-5, is KAGVTQTPRYLIKTRGQQVTLSCSPISGHRSVSWYQQTPGQGLQFLFEYFSETQRNKGNFPGRFSGRQFSNSRSEMNVSTLELGDSALYLCASSGGLAGGKAQYFGPGTRLLVL.

The rearrangement links TRBV6-6 to TRBJ2-5, with 7 bases aligning to TRBD1. Germline V gene sequence: CDR1 MNHNY, CDR2 SVGAGI (reference sequence). The CDR3 loop spans 15 amino acids. V was pared by 6 bases and J by 5 bases, with 12 bases of the junction left unmatched. CDR3 in amino acids: CASSRPTGFLETQYF. CDR3 coding DNA: TGTGCCAGCAGCCGCCCGACAGGGTTTCTGGAGACCCAGTACTTC.

This clone was detected only a few times. The chain recombines TRBV6-6 with TRBJ1-3; 7 positions match TRBD1. Germline CDR1 is MNHNY and CDR2 is SVGAGI (reference sequence). V lost 6 bases to trimming and J lost 0 bases; unmatched junction nucleotides: 5. This CDR3 is built from 15 residues. The CDR3 here is CASSRQGSSGNTIYF. The CDR3 DNA is TGTGCCAGCAGCCGACAGGGAAGCTCTGGAAACACCATATATTTT.

This rearrangement joins TRBV19 to TRBJ2-5, with D possibly matching TRBD1 (5 bases). With 5 bases removed from V and 2 bases from J, the gap between germline ends came to 12 bases. The CDR3 totals 14 residues. Germline assignment: CDR1 LNHDA and CDR2 SQIVND (reference sequence). Here the CDR3 reads CASSGGAFQETQYF. As DNA, the CDR3 is TGTGCCAGTAGTGGTGGGGCTTTTCAAGAGACCCAGTACTTC.

V gene TRBV28 combines with J gene TRBJ2-3; TRBD1 aligns across 8 bases. Germline CDR1 reads MDHEN; CDR2 reads SYDVKM. V was pared by 5 bases and J by 7 bases, with 14 bases of the junction left unmatched. The CDR3 has 16 amino acids. CDR3 sequence reads: CASSTRGRGWENTQYF. The CDR3 nucleotides are TGTGCCAGCAGTACCAGGGGGCGCGGATGGGAAAATACGCAGTATTTT.

J is TRBJ1-5 and V is TRBV5-6, with a tentative D call TRBD1 (5 bases). In germline, CDR1 is SGHDT, CDR2 YYEEEE. CDR3 length: 17 amino acids. V was pared by 5 bases and J by 1 base, with 19 bases between. The CDR3 DNA reads TGTGCCAGCAGTCATAGGTGGGGGGAGGAGAGCAATCAGCCCCAGCATTTT. The encoded protein is CASSHRWGEESNQPQHF. The complete variable domain, with remaining parts taken from reference TRBV5-6 and TRBJ1-5, reads DAGVTQSPTHLIKTRGQQVTLRCSPKSGHDTVSWYQQALGQGPQFIFQYYEEEERQRGNFPDRFSGHQFPNYSSELNVNALLLGDSALYLCASSHRWGEESNQPQHFGDGTRLSIL.

CDR3 sequence: CASSLRLYRRETQYF. For the CDR3, the DNA is TGTGCCAGCAGCTTACGCCTCTACCGCCGAGAGACCCAGTACTTC. The chain has TRBV7-8 and TRBJ2-5; D is undetermined. The CDR3 is made up of 15 amino acids. CDR1 is SGHVS and CDR2 is FQNEAQ in the germline V gene. Trimming shortened V by 2 bases and J by 4 bases, and 14 bases separated the two germline ends.

The chain has TRBV4-2 and TRBJ1-2; tentatively, D is TRBD1 (5 bases). The CDR3 runs to 15 residues. The V gene lost 1 base and the J gene lost 3 bases, with 12 bases spanning the gap. The V gene's germline CDR1 is LGHNA and CDR2 YNFKEQ. CDR3 residues: CASSQGVGGDYGYTF. CDR3 nucleotides: TGTGCCAGCAGCCAAGGGGTGGGAGGGGACTATGGCTACACCTTC.

The V and J genes are TRBV7-2 and TRBJ2-7, with 11 bases lining up with TRBD2. The CDR3 consists of 19 residues. The ends lost 5 bases at V and 1 base at J; junction bases unmatched: 16. The germline gives CDR1 SGHTA, CDR2 FQGNSA. CDR3 nucleotides: TGTGCCAGCAGCAACGCGCGCGTAATAGCGGGGGGGAGATCCTACGAGCAGTACTTC. Its translation: CASSNARVIAGGRSYEQYF.

J is TRBJ1-5 and V is TRBV5-6; D uncertain. V was clipped by 1 base and J by 0 bases, with 8 bases between them. The CDR3 is 15 residues long. CDR1 and CDR2 from the germline V gene are SGHDT and YYEEEE. The CDR3 here is CASSLWPYSNQPQHF. CDR3 nucleotides: TGTGCCAGCAGCTTGTGGCCGTATAGCAATCAGCCCCAGCATTTT. The full variable domain, rest sourced from reference TRBV5-6 and TRBJ1-5, is DAGVTQSPTHLIKTRGQQVTLRCSPKSGHDTVSWYQQALGQGPQFIFQYYEEEERQRGNFPDRFSGHQFPNYSSELNVNALLLGDSALYLCASSLWPYSNQPQHFGDGTRLSIL.

The chain uses TRBV25-1 and TRBJ2-5; 16 positions agree with TRBD2. The CDR3 runs 16 residues. With V trimmed by 4 bases and J by 3 bases, 2 bases remained unmatched. CDR1 MGHDK and CDR2 SYGVNS come from the germline V gene. CDR3 region: CASSAGTSGGEETQYF. The CDR3 coding sequence is TGTGCCAGCAGTGCCGGGACTAGCGGGGGGGAAGAGACCCAGTACTTC.

This clone appeared a few times. The chain links TRBV5-4 to TRBJ1-3; D not certain. Germline assignment: CDR1 SGHNT and CDR2 YYREEE (reference sequence). CDR3 length equals 18 residues. The germline V and J ends were trimmed by 0 bases and 0 bases, with 16 bases remaining between them. Here the CDR3 reads CASSLGPGTGSSGNTIYF. For the CDR3, the DNA is TGTGCCAGCAGCTTGGGGCCCGGAACGGGGAGCTCTGGAAACACCATATATTTT.

This clone appeared once. The chain joins TRBV28 to TRBJ2-5; 9 bases are a match to TRBD2. In germline, CDR1 is MDHEN, CDR2 SYDVKM. The CDR3 extends over 13 amino acids. After removal of 5 bases from V and 3 bases from J, the junction contained 1 base not matched to a gene. The CDR3 loop reads CASSERGEETQYF. The CDR3 DNA reads TGTGCCAGCAGTGAGCGGGGGGAAGAGACCCAGTACTTC.